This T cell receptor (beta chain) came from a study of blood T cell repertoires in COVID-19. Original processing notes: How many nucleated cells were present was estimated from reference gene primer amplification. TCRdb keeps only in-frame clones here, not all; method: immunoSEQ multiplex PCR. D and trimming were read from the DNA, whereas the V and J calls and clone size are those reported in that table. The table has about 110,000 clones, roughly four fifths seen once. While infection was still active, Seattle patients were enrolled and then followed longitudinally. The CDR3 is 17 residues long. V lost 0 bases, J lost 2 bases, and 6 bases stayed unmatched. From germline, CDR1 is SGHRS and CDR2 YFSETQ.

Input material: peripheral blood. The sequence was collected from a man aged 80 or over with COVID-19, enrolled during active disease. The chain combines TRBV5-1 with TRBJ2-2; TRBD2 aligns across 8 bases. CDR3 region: CASSLVLAGLNTGELFF. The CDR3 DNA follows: TGCGCCAGCAGCTTGGTTCTAGCGGGCCTAAACACCGGGGAGCTGTTTTTT.